This TCR beta chain was captured by sequencing in a study of T cell responses to AZD1222 COVID-19 vaccine. Assay: immunoSEQ multiplex PCR; the TCRdb copy retains only in-frame clones and omits some. The repertoire holds about 150,000 clones, 90% seen once, with around 2.9% in the top ten. The CDR3 is made up of 15 amino acids. Germline V gene data show CDR1 as LNHDA and CDR2 as SQIVND (reference sequence). Between the trimmed V and J ends, which lost 7 bases and 0 bases, there was a span of 15 bases. Specimen: peripheral blood, collected on day 0 of AZD1222 vaccination. This TCR was sampled from an adult in good health. The chain uses TRBV19 and TRBJ1-2; D remains unclear. The CDR3 is CASTSLAAPNYGYTF. The CDR3 nucleotides are TGTGCCAGTACCTCCCTGGCAGCCCCTAACTATGGCTACACCTTC.